One and the same sample provided the 25 T cell receptor beta chains below, sequenced in a study of T-cell reconstitution after alpha-beta-depleted transplantation in children. Unique molecular identifiers were used to barcode this TCRbeta library. One entry per CDR3 protein results from TCRdb running MiXCR on the PCR reads. Of around 200,000 distinct CDR3 sequences detected, 8.5% to 10% appear once; the ten largest clones hold around 6.2%. The source material was PBMCs from the stem cell graft donor, sampled from the stem cell graft. The receptors were sampled from a human donor who donated a stem cell graft to a child with acute lymphoblastic leukemia.

This clonotype was observed many times. Here the CDR3 reads CASSLGHTDTQYF. CDR3 nucleotides: TGTGCCAGCAGTTTGGGACACACAGATACGCAGTATTTT. The rearrangement links TRBV12-3 or TRBV12-4 to TRBJ2-3, with a tentative D call TRBD1 (6 bases). The CDR3 spans 13 residues. V lost 3 bases to trimming and J lost 2 bases, with 6 bases between them.

This clonotype was recorded a few times. V gene TRBV7-2 combines with J gene TRBJ1-6, with TRBD1 as a possible D gene (5 bases). CDR3 length equals 15 residues. Trimming shortened V by 1 base and J by 10 bases, and 14 bases separated the two germline ends. Germline assignment: CDR1 SGHTA and CDR2 FQGNSA. CDR3 nucleotide sequence: TGTGCCAGCAGCTTAGGTGGCCAGGGTTACTCACCCCTCCACTTT. Its protein product is CASSLGGQGYSPLHF.

In regard to this clonotype: One base away lies a much larger clone, so this may be a sequencing read error. V and J are TRBV5-1 and TRBJ2-5; D is undetermined. This CDR3 spans 14 amino acids. Looked up from germline, CDR1 is SGHRS and CDR2 is YFSETQ. DNA for the CDR3: TGCGCCAGCAGCTTCTCGGCAAGCCAAGAGACCCAGCACTTC. As protein: CASSFSASQETQHF.

This clonotype was counted once. Here the CDR3 reads CASSTKGDEQFF. The CDR3 DNA reads as TGTGCCAGCTCGACAAAGGGGGATGAGCAGTTCTTC. This chain joins TRBV18 and TRBJ2-1; a possible D gene is TRBD1 (6 bases). The CDR3 sequence is 12 residues long. Germline CDR1 is KGHSH and CDR2 is LQKENI. V was cut by 6 bases and J by 8 bases, with 11 bases left in between. The variable domain in full, completed from reference TRBV18 and TRBJ2-1, reads NAGVMQNPRHLVRRRGQEARLRCSPMKGHSHVYWYRQLPEEGLKFMVYLQKENIIDESGMPKERFSAEFPKEGPSILRIQQVVRGDSAAYFCASSTKGDEQFFGPGTRLTVL.

There are many counts of this clonotype. This sequence joins TRBV20-1 and TRBJ2-7; the D is unclear. Germline loops: CDR1 DFQATT, CDR2 SNEGSKA (reference sequence). CDR3 length equals 12 residues. Trimming shortened V by 5 bases and J by 1 base, and 9 bases separated the two germline ends. The CDR3 DNA is TGCAGTGCTTCCGGGTTTTCCTACGAGCAGTACTTC. It encodes CSASGFSYEQYF.

In its sample, this clonotype was seen a few times. This chain joins TRBV6-5 and TRBJ1-5, with 7 positions matching TRBD1. V gave up 4 bases and J gave up 7 bases; unmatched junction bases: 10. CDR3 length: 15 residues. Germline assignment: CDR1 MNHEY and CDR2 SVGAGI. The CDR3 nucleotides are TGTGCCAGCAGTTCCTTTTCAGGGGGTGTCCAGCCCCAGCATTTT. Translating gives CASSSFSGGVQPQHF.

The chain uses TRBV5-5 and TRBJ2-1; 11 nucleotides line up with TRBD2. Germline-derived CDR1 and CDR2 are SGHKS and YYEKEE (reference sequence). With V trimmed by 0 bases and J by 9 bases, 8 bases remained unmatched. CDR3 length: 16 amino acids. The CDR3 sequence: CASSLGTSGGSSEQFF. CDR3 nucleotide sequence: TGTGCCAGCAGCTTGGGTACTAGCGGGGGCTCGAGTGAGCAGTTCTTC.

There are many counts of this clonotype. The rearrangement uses TRBV14 and TRBJ2-6, with 10 positions matching TRBD1. The CDR3 contains 21 residues. Trimming at V came to 3 bases and at J to 1 base, leaving 15 bases not matched to a gene. CDR1 is SGHDN, CDR2 FVKESK, per germline. CDR3 nucleotides: TGTGCCAGCAGCCAGACGGGACAGGGGTCCCCGATGGAATCTGGGGCCAACGTCCTGACTTTC. Its translation: CASSQTGQGSPMESGANVLTF. Looking up the rest from reference TRBV14 and TRBJ2-6 gives the full variable domain: EAGVTQFPSHSVIEKGQTVTLRCDPISGHDNLYWYRRVMGKEIKFLLHFVKESKQDESGMPNNRFLAERTGGTYSTLKVQPAELEDSGVYFCASSQTGQGSPMESGANVLTFGAGSRLTVL.

This clonotype was counted at least ten times. This chain links TRBV12-3 or TRBV12-4 with TRBJ2-3; D is unclear. V was trimmed by 2 bases and J by 4 bases, leaving 19 bases between them. This CDR3 is built from 17 residues. The CDR3 here is CASSLLVIGPVADTQYF. The DNA for the CDR3 is TGTGCCAGCAGTTTATTGGTAATTGGGCCTGTAGCAGATACGCAGTATTTT.

CDR3: CASSQDRGSTEAFF. The CDR3 DNA is TGTGCCAGCAGCCAAGATAGAGGTAGCACTGAAGCTTTCTTT. This chain connects TRBV4-2 to TRBJ1-1; no clear D gene. From germline, CDR1 is LGHNA and CDR2 YNFKEQ. The length of the CDR3 is 14 residues. Trimming cost V 0 bases and J 4 bases, with 9 bases left between them.

The J gene is TRBJ1-1, the V gene TRBV27, with 7 bases aligning to TRBD1. The CDR3 has 14 residues. CDR1 is MNHEY and CDR2 is SMNVEV in the germline V gene (reference sequence). After removal of 1 base from V and 6 bases from J, the junction contained 5 bases not matched to a gene. The CDR3 DNA reads TGTGCCAGCAGTTTATGGCAGGGGGGCTCTGAAGCTTTCTTT. It is translated as CASSLWQGGSEAFF.

This clonotype appeared many times. CDR3 coding DNA: TGTGCCAGCAGCTCAACAGGGGGAGGGGAGACCCAGTACTTC. This translates into CASSSTGGGETQYF. The V call is TRBV7-9, the J call TRBJ2-5, with D perhaps matching TRBD1 (8 bases). Germline assignment: CDR1 SEHNR and CDR2 FQNEAQ (reference sequence). This CDR3 is 14 amino acids long. The V end was cut by 4 bases, the J end by 5 bases, with 14 bases between. The full variable domain, its missing parts supplied by reference TRBV7-9 and TRBJ2-5, is DTGVSQNPRHKITKRGQNVTFRCDPISEHNRLYWYRQTLGQGPEFLTYFQNEAQLEKSRLLSDRFSAERPKGSFSTLEIQRTEQGDSAMYLCASSSTGGGETQYFGPGTRLLVL.

The chain carries TRBV27 and TRBJ1-2; weak D call: TRBD1 (5 bases). Trimming removed 4 bases at V and 4 bases at J, with 13 bases between. Per the germline V gene, CDR1 is MNHEY and CDR2 is SMNVEV (reference sequence). This CDR3 is 14 amino acids long. CDR3 in amino acids: CASSYSAGLYGYTF. The DNA for the CDR3 is TGTGCCAGCAGTTATTCAGCAGGGCTCTATGGCTACACCTTC.

By share, this clonotype ranks as medium-sized. This chain joins TRBV4-3 and TRBJ1-1, with D unresolved. Germline lookup yields CDR1 LGHNA and CDR2 YSLEER. V lost 3 bases to trimming and J lost 0 bases, with 8 bases between them. This CDR3 is 14 amino acids long. The CDR3 sequence: CASSHGPMNTEAFF. The CDR3 nucleotides are TGCGCCAGCAGCCACGGGCCCATGAACACTGAAGCTTTCTTT.

This clonotype came up many times. This rearrangement joins TRBV12-3 or TRBV12-4 to TRBJ1-1; tentatively, D is TRBD1 (5 bases). Deletions cut 5 bases from V and 5 bases from J, with 18 bases between. The length of the CDR3 is 15 residues. The CDR3 DNA reads as TGTGCCAGCAGTCCCCCCCAGGGTCTTGGGACTGAAGCTTTCTTT. It specifies CASSPPQGLGTEAFF.

The genes are TRBV20-1 and TRBJ2-2; D not certain. Germline V gene sequence: CDR1 DFQATT, CDR2 SNEGSKA (reference sequence). Trimming removed 5 bases from V and 6 bases from J, with 10 bases in between. The CDR3 length is 12 residues. The CDR3 loop reads CSAYQFSGELFF. DNA of the CDR3: TGCAGTGCTTATCAATTTTCCGGGGAGCTGTTTTTT.

This clonotype has a count of ten or more. The genes are TRBV12-3 or TRBV12-4 and TRBJ1-1; D is undetermined. The V and J ends lost 3 bases and 2 bases respectively, with 16 bases between them. The CDR3 loop spans 16 amino acids. The DNA of the CDR3 is TGTGCCAGCAGTTTTCGGAACAGAGGGTATAACACTGAAGCTTTCTTT. Amino acid sequence: CASSFRNRGYNTEAFF.

At least ten counts were recorded for this clonotype. This chain joins TRBV29-1 and TRBJ2-3; perhaps TRBD2 as D (5 bases). V was shortened by 4 bases and J by 0 bases, with 14 bases between the two germline ends. The germline V gene encodes CDR1 SQVTM and CDR2 ANQGSEA. The CDR3 totals 15 residues. The CDR3 bases are TGCAGCGTTGTCCCGGGGTTTTCGAGCACAGATACGCAGTATTTT. It is translated as CSVVPGFSSTDTQYF.

This clonotype was seen only a few times. The V call is TRBV4-3, the J call TRBJ2-6, with D possibly matching TRBD2 (6 bases). V lost 4 bases and J 3 bases, leaving 16 bases between the germline ends. The CDR3 has 17 amino acids. The V gene's germline CDR1 is LGHNA and CDR2 YSLEER. CDR3 bases: TGCGCCAGCAGCCCCACCGCCTGGGGAGGTGGGGCCAACGTCCTGACTTTC. It encodes CASSPTAWGGGANVLTF.

The chain is built from TRBV12-3 or TRBV12-4 and TRBJ2-1, with D perhaps matching TRBD2 (7 bases). V was pared by 5 bases and J by 8 bases, with 16 bases between. This CDR3 region has 14 residues. This chain's CDR3 is CASSPTGGPYEQFF. Written as DNA, the CDR3 is TGTGCCAGCAGTCCGACCGGGGGGCCGTATGAGCAGTTCTTC.

This rearrangement joins TRBV7-6 to TRBJ2-4; TRBD2 is a possible D gene (6 bases). This CDR3 has 15 amino acids. Looked up from germline, CDR1 is SGHVS and CDR2 is FNYEAQ. The V gene lost 5 bases and the J gene lost 8 bases, with 19 bases spanning the gap. The CDR3 DNA reads as TGTGCCAGCAGCCTAGACCCCACTGGAGGGTACATTCAGTACTTC. This codes for CASSLDPTGGYIQYF.

The genes are TRBV12-3 or TRBV12-4 and TRBJ2-1; 9 bases map to TRBD1. The CDR3 consists of 15 residues. With 7 bases clipped from V and 9 bases from J, the junction kept 13 bases outside the gene matches. In nucleotides, the CDR3 is TGTGCCAGCACTCCCCCGGGACAGGGATTTAGTGAGCAGTTCTTC. Translation: CASTPPGQGFSEQFF.

This clonotype was recorded many times. The rearrangement uses TRBV4-3 and TRBJ1-1; the D is unclear. This CDR3 region has 13 residues. V dropped 5 bases and J dropped 0 bases, with 7 bases sitting between them. CDR1 LGHNA and CDR2 YSLEER come from the germline V gene. As DNA, the CDR3 is TGCGCCAGCAGCTATCACATGAACACTGAAGCTTTCTTT. Translation: CASSYHMNTEAFF.

This clonotype was observed at least ten times. V usage is TRBV28 and J usage is TRBJ1-5; 7 nucleotides align to TRBD1. The CDR3 spans 13 residues. From germline, CDR1 is MDHEN and CDR2 SYDVKM. Trimming removed 10 bases from V and 1 base from J; junction bases left unmatched: 4. CDR3 sequence reads: CATRGGSNQPQHF. CDR3 nucleotides: TGTGCCACAAGAGGGGGCAGCAATCAGCCCCAGCATTTT. The variable domain in full, completed from reference TRBV28 and TRBJ1-5, reads DVKVTQSSRYLVKRTGEKVFLECVQDMDHENMFWYRQDPGLGLRLIYFSYDVKMKEKGDIPEGYSVSREKKERFSLILESASTNQTSMYLCATRGGSNQPQHFGDGTRLSIL.

In the case of this clonotype: A clone one base away is much larger, so this may be a read error. This chain joins TRBV5-1 and TRBJ2-2, with a tentative D call TRBD1 (5 bases). This CDR3 region has 16 residues. Between the trimmed V and J ends, which lost 7 bases and 4 bases, there was a span of 20 bases. Germline V gene lookup returns CDR1 SGHRS and CDR2 YFSETQ. CDR3 coding DNA: TGCGCCAGCGAACCCTACTGTGGGGCTGGCACCGGGGAGCTGTTTTTT. This sequence encodes CASEPYCGAGTGELFF.